This TCR beta chain was captured by sequencing in a study of blood T cell repertoires in COVID-19 (dated by TCRdb to 2020 to 2021). Describing the broader study: Samples covering the acute and convalescent phases of COVID-19 were provided by collaborators in the United States, Italy and Spain. The material from the prospective study consisted of cDNA or gDNA derived from T cells, B-cell-depleted T cells, or PBMCs. Subjects who had been exposed to COVID-19, were actively infected with it, or had recovered from it provided the deeply sampled blood TCRbeta repertoires that made up the dataset. The repertoires were released in a freely available public database meant as a resource for research on the immune response to SARS-CoV-2. The samples were drawn from two sources: the first 160 participants of the ongoing ImmuneRACE study, and over 1,000 subjects contributed by 6 global collaborators. A de-identified subject ID, COVID-19 status, age in years and sex were almost always included in the sample metadata. Where HLA class I and class II types were available, the types were taken from metadata supplied by the sample provider, not from assay-based typing. What the study reported, not specific to this receptor: The amount of clinical and demographic metadata varied by source and participant and was provided uncurated.

TCRbeta CDR3 regions were amplified from genomic DNA by means of the immunoSEQ Assay, a bias-controlled multiplex PCR. From the authors' description of their analysis: Nucleated cell counts per sample were estimated from amplification of reference gene primers within the assay. Sequence reads were collapsed and filtered to measure the absolute abundance of every unique TCRbeta CDR3 rearrangement. For each sample, productive Simpson clonality was calculated as the square root of Simpson's diversity index over productive rearrangements. Imported from immuneACCESS, the table was reduced by TCRdb to in-frame sequences with V and J called. These copies leave out some clones; in studies compared against another copy, an unresolved V gene accounts for under half, and the cause of the remainder is not known. The DNA gave D and trimming, while V, J and clone size come from that table. The sample records just under 350,000 clones, about 87% of which are singletons. The ten largest clones add up to around 6% of the sample.

A note on this clone: No cognate antigen has been identified for it. Base qualities are not recorded, but no much larger clone differs from it by a single base.

Including cysteine and phenylalanine, the CDR3 has 14 amino acids. Only the CDR3 DNA is retained, 42 bases long and in frame from the first base. CDR1 and CDR2, per the germline V gene, are SGHDT and YYEEEE. The germline ends are 15 bases apart after V is trimmed by 2 bases and J by 7 bases. At one collaborating source in Seattle, patients were enrolled during active infection and were followed longitudinally through the course of disease. Each collaborating institution followed its own protocols to collect whole blood in K2EDTA tubes. For TCRbeta analysis, collaborator samples were shipped as frozen whole blood, as isolated PBMCs, or as DNA extracted from either sample type.

The receptor was isolated from a woman aged 50 to 60 with COVID-19, enrolled during active disease. The sequencing input was peripheral blood. Recombination joined TRBV5-6 with TRBJ1-2; the D gene is perhaps TRBD1, from 5 matching bases. The CDR3 corresponds to CASSFKRGIGGYTF. The DNA sequence is given as TGTGCCAGCAGCTTCAAAAGGGGCATCGGTGGCTACACCTTC.